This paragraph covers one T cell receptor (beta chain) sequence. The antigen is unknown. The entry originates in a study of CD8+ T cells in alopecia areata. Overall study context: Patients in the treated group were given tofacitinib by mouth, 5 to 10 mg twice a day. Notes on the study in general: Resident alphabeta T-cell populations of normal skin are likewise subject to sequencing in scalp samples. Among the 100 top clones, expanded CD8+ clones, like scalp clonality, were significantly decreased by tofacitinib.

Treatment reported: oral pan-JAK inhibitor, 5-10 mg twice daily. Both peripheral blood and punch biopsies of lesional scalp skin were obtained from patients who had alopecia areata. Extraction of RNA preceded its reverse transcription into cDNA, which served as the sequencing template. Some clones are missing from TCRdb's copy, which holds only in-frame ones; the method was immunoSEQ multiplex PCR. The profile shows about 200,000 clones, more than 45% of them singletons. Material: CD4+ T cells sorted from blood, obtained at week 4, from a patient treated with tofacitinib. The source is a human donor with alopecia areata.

DNA for the CDR3: TGCGCCAGCAGCCAAGTATCAGGACAGGGACTGGGCGAGCAGTACTTC. The encoded protein is CASSQVSGQGLGEQYF. The genes are TRBV4-3 and TRBJ2-7, with TRBD1 matching over 8 bases. Germline-derived CDR1 and CDR2 are LGHNA and YSLEER. This CDR3 contains 16 residues. V shed 1 base and J 6 bases; nucleotides not matched to a gene: 11.